This T cell receptor beta chain was identified in a study of shared clonotypes between healthy human individuals. V lost 4 bases, J lost 2 bases, and 6 bases stayed unmatched. The V gene's germline CDR1 is MNHEY and CDR2 SVGAGI. This CDR3 region has 15 residues. The method was immunoSEQ multiplex PCR; TCRdb's version includes in-frame clones alone and lacks a portion of them. Among millions of clones listed, roughly 94% were seen once. This receptor was obtained from a man between 18 and 29 years old in good health. The V call is TRBV6-5, the J call TRBJ2-7, with 9 bases aligning to TRBD1. The material sequenced was naive CD4+ T cells sorted from blood. The subset here: CD45RA+ positively selected. CDR3 protein: CASSFKDRGPYEQYF. DNA of the CDR3: TGTGCCAGCAGTTTCAAGGACAGGGGTCCCTACGAGCAGTACTTC.